A single sample is the source of the 22 T cell receptor beta chains below, sequenced in a study of blood T cell repertoires in COVID-19. TCRdb keeps only in-frame clones here, not all; method: immunoSEQ multiplex PCR. Among 310,000 or so clones listed, around 89% were seen once. The sample was PBMCs or T cells enriched from blood (not recorded which). All receptors come from a woman between 18 and 29 years old with acute COVID-19.

V gene TRBV5-1 combines with J gene TRBJ1-2, with 10 positions matching TRBD1. The CDR3 covers 15 residues. Germline trimming cut 0 bases from V and 3 bases from J; bases unmatched to any gene: 2. Looked up from germline, CDR1 is SGHRS and CDR2 is YFSETQ. The chain's CDR3 is CASSLEGQGYYGYTF. The CDR3 DNA sequence: TGCGCCAGCAGCTTGGAGGGACAGGGGTACTATGGCTACACCTTC.

This chain uses TRBV12-5 with TRBJ2-1, with TRBD1 matching 7 bases. Germline loops: CDR1 LGHNT, CDR2 FRNRAP. The J segment lost 0 bases and the V segment lost 6 bases, leaving 5 bases of the junction unmatched. The CDR3 has 15 residues. The chain's CDR3 is CASGRQGVSYNEQFF. The CDR3 DNA follows: TGTGCTAGTGGGCGACAGGGTGTCTCCTACAATGAGCAGTTCTTC.

The chain combines TRBV6-5 with TRBJ1-2; D not certain. V was clipped by 2 bases and J by 8 bases, with 12 bases between them. Germline assignment: CDR1 MNHEY and CDR2 SVGAGI. The CDR3 loop spans 13 amino acids. The CDR3 region has the DNA TGTGCCAGCAGTTACAAAGAGGCCCACGGCTACACCTTC. It translates to CASSYKEAHGYTF.

This sequence joins TRBV19 and TRBJ1-6, with a possible D match to TRBD1 (6 bases). Per the germline V gene, CDR1 is LNHDA and CDR2 is SQIVND (reference sequence). This CDR3 region has 14 residues. V was cut by 6 bases and J by 5 bases, with 11 bases left in between. This chain's CDR3 is CASSGQPNNSPLHF. CDR3 coding DNA: TGTGCCAGTAGCGGACAGCCAAATAATTCACCCCTCCACTTT.

The chain uses TRBV5-6 and TRBJ1-2; no clear D. Germline assignment: CDR1 SGHDT and CDR2 YYEEEE. The CDR3 extends over 17 amino acids. The V gene lost 7 bases and the J gene lost 1 base, with 23 bases spanning the gap. The CDR3 DNA reads as TGTGCCAGCGAAACAGCTTGGGGAGAGAAGCTTAACTATGGCTACACCTTC. It specifies CASETAWGEKLNYGYTF.

This sequence joins TRBV6-2 or TRBV6-3 and TRBJ2-7; D may be TRBD2 (6 bases). In germline, CDR1 is MNHEY, CDR2 SVGEGT. This CDR3 region has 14 residues. Trimming left V 4 bases short and J 6 bases short, with 16 bases between. In nucleotides, the CDR3 is TGTGCCAGCAGTTTCCCGGGACTTACTTTCGAGCAGTACTTC. Translation gives CASSFPGLTFEQYF.

The chain couples TRBV29-1 to TRBJ2-7, with D perhaps matching TRBD2 (6 bases). The CDR3 loop spans 17 amino acids. V was clipped by 6 bases and J by 0 bases, with 24 bases between them. Germline V gene sequence: CDR1 SQVTM, CDR2 ANQGSEA. This CDR3 is CSVPRGGGEALSYEQYF. Here the CDR3 DNA reads TGCAGCGTCCCCCGGGGAGGTGGGGAGGCTCTCTCCTACGAGCAGTACTTC.

This chain uses TRBV4-1 with TRBJ1-4; a possible D gene is TRBD1 (6 bases). The CDR3 sequence is 16 residues long. V dropped 0 bases and J dropped 8 bases, with 16 bases sitting between them. CDR1 is MGHRA, CDR2 YSYEKL, per germline. This CDR3 reads CASSQDPAGVQEKLFF. The DNA for the CDR3 is TGCGCCAGCAGCCAAGATCCAGCAGGGGTTCAGGAAAAACTGTTTTTT.

The gene calls are TRBV2 and TRBJ2-2; D uncertain. There are 15 residues in the CDR3. Per the germline V gene, CDR1 is SNHLY and CDR2 is FYNNEI. V was pared by 4 bases and J by 6 bases, with 15 bases between. This CDR3 reads CASSVLPIAAGELFF. The CDR3 nucleotides are TGTGCCAGCAGTGTTTTGCCTATTGCCGCCGGGGAGCTGTTTTTT.

This chain connects TRBV21-1 to TRBJ1-5. TRBV21-1 is described as a pseudogene. CDR3 length: 15 amino acids. The CDR3: CASRVLVPPDQPQHF. DNA for the CDR3: TGTGCCAGCAGGGTCCTGGTCCCGCCGGATCAGCCCCAGCATTTT.

This clone showed up just once. V is TRBV11-3 and J is TRBJ2-3; D may be TRBD2 (6 bases). CDR1 is SGHNT and CDR2 is YENEEA in the germline V gene. Trimming removed 3 bases at V and 5 bases at J, with 15 bases between. This CDR3 region has 15 residues. In DNA form, the CDR3 reads TGTGCCAGCAGCTTCCAGTATGGGGGGATAGATACGCAGTATTTT. Translation: CASSFQYGGIDTQYF.

This clone came up a few times. The rearrangement uses TRBV19 and TRBJ1-1, with unresolved D. CDR1 is LNHDA and CDR2 is SQIVND in the germline V gene (reference sequence). The CDR3 consists of 15 residues. The V end was cut by 5 bases, the J end by 0 bases, with 13 bases between. CDR3 sequence (DNA): TGTGCCAGTAGTGACTCGCCGACGGTGAACACTGAAGCTTTCTTT. Protein product: CASSDSPTVNTEAFF.

This sequence joins TRBV7-9 and TRBJ2-5; perhaps TRBD2 as D (5 bases). CDR1 SEHNR and CDR2 FQNEAQ come from the germline V gene (reference sequence). V was shortened by 3 bases and J by 3 bases, with 11 bases between the two germline ends. The CDR3 consists of 14 residues. In DNA, the CDR3 is TGTGCCAGCAGCTTGGTCTCCGGGGAAGAGACCCAGTACTTC. This encodes CASSLVSGEETQYF.

A single count supports this clone. V gene TRBV19 combines with J gene TRBJ1-5, with D tentatively TRBD1 (5 bases). In germline, CDR1 is LNHDA, CDR2 SQIVND (reference sequence). V was shortened by 1 base and J by 1 base, with 8 bases between the two germline ends. The CDR3 is 15 residues long. CDR3 in amino acids: CASSIVGGSNQPQHF. The CDR3 bases are TGTGCCAGTAGTATAGTTGGGGGGAGCAATCAGCCCCAGCATTTT.

The V call is TRBV7-9, the J call TRBJ1-6; D is unclear. Germline V CDR1 and CDR2: SEHNR, FQNEAQ (reference sequence). This CDR3 contains 12 residues. Trimming stripped 1 base from V and 9 bases from J, with 4 bases between. CDR3 loop: CASSLDFSPLHF. As DNA, the CDR3 is TGTGCCAGCAGCTTAGACTTTTCACCCCTCCACTTT. The variable domain in full, with the rest retrieved from reference TRBV7-9 and TRBJ1-6, is DTGVSQNPRHKITKRGQNVTFRCDPISEHNRLYWYRQTLGQGPEFLTYFQNEAQLEKSRLLSDRFSAERPKGSFSTLEIQRTEQGDSAMYLCASSLDFSPLHFGNGTRLTVT.

The genes are TRBV7-2 and TRBJ1-5, with a tentative D call TRBD1 (5 bases). Germline CDR1 and CDR2: SGHTA and FQGNSA. V was trimmed by 4 bases and J by 2 bases, leaving 12 bases between them. The CDR3 covers 15 residues. CDR3 sequence (DNA): TGTGCCAGCAGCTCAAGCTGGGGGGGCAATCAGCCCCAGCATTTT. Residues: CASSSSWGGNQPQHF.

The genes are TRBV7-9 and TRBJ2-7, with D possibly being TRBD1 (7 bases). V lost 1 base and J lost 2, with 12 bases in between. Germline V gene sequence: CDR1 SEHNR, CDR2 FQNEAQ (reference sequence). The CDR3 covers 15 residues. CDR3 sequence reads: CASSLGGDSTYEQYF. The CDR3 nucleotides read TGTGCCAGCAGCTTAGGGGGGGACAGTACCTACGAGCAGTACTTC.

The CDR3 DNA reads as TGTGCCAGCAGCTTCTCGGGGGTTCCATATGGCTACACCTTC. Translating it yields CASSFSGVPYGYTF. V and J are TRBV11-1 and TRBJ1-2; possible D gene TRBD1, 5 bases. The ends were cut back, 3 bases at V and 5 bases at J, with 13 bases in the middle. The CDR3 contains 14 residues. Germline-derived CDR1 and CDR2 are SGHAT and FQDESV (reference sequence). Looking up the rest from reference TRBV11-1 and TRBJ1-2 gives the full variable domain: EAEVAQSPRYKITEKSQAVAFWCDPISGHATLYWYRQILGQGPELLVQFQDESVVDDSQLPKDRFSAERLKGVDSTLKIQPAELGDSAMYLCASSFSGVPYGYTFGSGTRLTVV.

The chain joins TRBV18 to TRBJ2-1, with TRBD1 matching 12 bases. Trimming removed 3 bases from V and 10 bases from J; junction bases left unmatched: 4. Germline CDR1 KGHSH, CDR2 LQKENI. The CDR3 covers 14 residues. The CDR3 DNA reads as TGTGCCAGCTCACCTCTGGGACAGGGGGCGGAGCAGTTCTTC. It yields the protein CASSPLGQGAEQFF.

The chain is built from TRBV5-8 and TRBJ2-1; 8 positions match TRBD1. V gave up 4 bases and J gave up 3 bases; unmatched junction bases: 6. Germline CDR1 and CDR2: SGHTS and YDEGEE. There are 15 residues in the CDR3. For the CDR3, the DNA is TGTGCCAGCAGCGCGGGACAGGATTACTACAATGAGCAGTTCTTC. This codes for CASSAGQDYYNEQFF.

This clone has only one observation. The chain has TRBV5-4 and TRBJ1-2; TRBD1 aligns across 12 bases. Germline values: CDR1 SGHNT, CDR2 YYREEE (reference sequence). V lost 6 bases and J lost 4; bases outside the gene matches: 7. This CDR3 is 15 amino acids long. For the CDR3, the DNA is TGTGCCAGCAACGCCGGGACAGGGGGCTTCTATGGCTACACCTTC. This gives the protein CASNAGTGGFYGYTF.

The CDR3 DNA is TGTGCCTGGAGCGCCGACAGGAGTAAGCCCCAGCATTTT. Protein: CAWSADRSKPQHF. The chain carries TRBV30 and TRBJ1-5; a weak D match, TRBD1 (6 bases). Between the trimmed V and J ends, which lost 3 bases and 8 bases, there was a span of 14 bases. CDR1 and CDR2 from the germline V gene are GTSNPN and SVGIG (reference sequence). The length of the CDR3 is 13 residues.